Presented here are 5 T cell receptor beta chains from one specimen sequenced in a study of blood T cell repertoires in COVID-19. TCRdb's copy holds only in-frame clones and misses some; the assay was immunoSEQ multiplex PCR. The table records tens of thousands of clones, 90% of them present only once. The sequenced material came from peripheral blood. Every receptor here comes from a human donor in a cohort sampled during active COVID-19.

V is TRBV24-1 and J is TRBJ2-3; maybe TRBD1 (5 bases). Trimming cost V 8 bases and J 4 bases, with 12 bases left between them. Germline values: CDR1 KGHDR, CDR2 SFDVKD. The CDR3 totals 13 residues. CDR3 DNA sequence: TGTGCCACCAATCAGGGTAGCCCAGATACGCAGTATTTT. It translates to CATNQGSPDTQYF.

CDR3 DNA sequence: TGCAGTGCTAGTCCAGGGCTCTCCTACAATGAGCAGTTCTTC. This encodes CSASPGLSYNEQFF. The J gene is TRBJ2-1, the V gene TRBV20-1; D may be TRBD1 (5 bases). CDR1 is DFQATT, CDR2 SNEGSKA, per germline (reference sequence). This CDR3 spans 14 amino acids. The germline V and J ends were trimmed by 3 bases and 0 bases, with 9 bases remaining between them.

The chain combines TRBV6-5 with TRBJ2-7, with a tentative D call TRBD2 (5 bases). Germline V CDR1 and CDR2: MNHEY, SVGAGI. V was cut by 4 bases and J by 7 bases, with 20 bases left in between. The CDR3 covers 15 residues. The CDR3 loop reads CASSSKDWTSGEQYV. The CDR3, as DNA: TGTGCCAGCAGTTCTAAGGACTGGACTTCGGGGGAGCAGTACGTC.

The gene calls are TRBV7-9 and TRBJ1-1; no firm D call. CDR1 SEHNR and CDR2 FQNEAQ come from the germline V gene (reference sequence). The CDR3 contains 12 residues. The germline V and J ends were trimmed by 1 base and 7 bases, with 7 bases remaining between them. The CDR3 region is CASSLGGVEAFF. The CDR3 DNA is TGTGCCAGCAGCTTAGGAGGTGTTGAAGCTTTCTTT.

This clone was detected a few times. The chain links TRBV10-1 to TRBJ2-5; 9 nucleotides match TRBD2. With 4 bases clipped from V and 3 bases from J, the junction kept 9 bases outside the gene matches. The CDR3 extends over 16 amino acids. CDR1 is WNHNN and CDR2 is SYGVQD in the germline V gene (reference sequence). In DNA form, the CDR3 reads TGCGCCAGCAGTGTAGATCCTAGCGGGGTTAAAGAGACCCAGTACTTC. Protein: CASSVDPSGVKETQYF.